The 15 T cell receptor beta chains presented below share a single source sample, sequenced in a study of blood T cell repertoires in COVID-19. Assay: immunoSEQ multiplex PCR; the TCRdb copy retains only in-frame clones and omits some. The sample holds fewer than 15,000 clones, less than 90% seen once. Sequencing input: peripheral blood. These receptor sequences come from a man older than 75 with acute or convalescent COVID-19.

This rearrangement joins TRBV10-1 to TRBJ2-1; TRBD1 agrees at 8 bases. The V and J ends lost 5 bases and 7 bases, in that order; junction bases with no gene match: 7. From germline, CDR1 is WNHNN and CDR2 SYGVQD (reference sequence). The CDR3 loop spans 14 amino acids. The CDR3 DNA reads as TGCGCCAGCAGTCTCCGGACAGGGACGAATGAGCAGTTCTTC. As protein: CASSLRTGTNEQFF.

The V and J genes are TRBV30 and TRBJ2-4, with TRBD2 as a possible D gene (5 bases). Trimming removed 2 bases from V and 1 base from J, with 15 bases in between. CDR3 size: 16 residues. Germline V gene sequence: CDR1 GTSNPN, CDR2 SVGIG (reference sequence). CDR3 DNA sequence: TGTGCCTGGAGTCCTGGGAGCTCCAGGGCCAAAAACATTCAGTACTTC. This encodes CAWSPGSSRAKNIQYF.

V is TRBV4-2 and J is TRBJ2-1; TRBD2 matches at 9 bases. This CDR3 is built from 16 residues. Germline V lookup: CDR1 LGHNA, CDR2 YNFKEQ. The junction had 7 bases not matched to a gene; V was cut back by 0 bases and J by 7 bases. CDR3 in amino acids: CASSQDWAGGGNEQFF. The CDR3 DNA reads TGTGCCAGCAGCCAAGATTGGGCGGGAGGGGGGAATGAGCAGTTCTTC.

The V gene is TRBV10-1, the J gene TRBJ2-2, with TRBD2 as a possible D gene (6 bases). Germline assignment: CDR1 WNHNN and CDR2 SYGVQD (reference sequence). This CDR3 is built from 15 residues. Trimming took 2 bases from V and 7 from J, leaving 14 bases between them. The CDR3 is CASSEGQEGYGELFF. The CDR3 nucleotides read TGCGCCAGCAGTGAGGGGCAGGAGGGATACGGGGAGCTGTTTTTT.

This chain connects TRBV6-4 to TRBJ1-2; 7 bases fit TRBD1. There are 16 residues in the CDR3. V lost 6 bases to trimming and J lost 4 bases; unmatched junction nucleotides: 14. Germline V gene sequence: CDR1 MRHNA, CDR2 SNTAGT. For the CDR3, the DNA is TGTGCCAGCAGGATTTATGCGACAGGGCCGGGCTATGGCTACACCTTC. Encoded protein: CASRIYATGPGYGYTF.

This clone has a handful of counts. The chain combines TRBV3-1 (or the pseudogene TRBV3-2) with TRBJ2-7, with TRBD2 matching over 10 bases. The junction had 8 bases not matched to a gene; V was cut back by 4 bases and J by 2 bases. Germline V gene lookup returns CDR1 LGHDT and CDR2 YNNKEL (reference sequence). This CDR3 has 16 residues. CDR3 amino acids: CASSPRSGGVTYEQYF. The DNA of the CDR3 is TGTGCCAGCAGCCCGCGGAGCGGGGGGGTGACCTACGAGCAGTACTTC.

The chain employs TRBV7-2 and TRBJ2-3; tentative D call: TRBD1 (6 bases). The CDR3 spans 13 residues. Per the germline V gene, CDR1 is SGHTA and CDR2 is FQGNSA. V was trimmed by 4 bases and J by 4 bases, leaving 9 bases between them. This chain's CDR3 is CASSSPGADTQYF. The CDR3 DNA follows: TGTGCCAGCAGCTCCCCAGGGGCAGATACGCAGTATTTT.

This sequence joins TRBV6-5 and TRBJ1-6, with 8 bases matching TRBD1. V lost 9 bases and J lost 9; bases outside the gene matches: 4. The germline V gene encodes CDR1 MNHEY and CDR2 SVGAGI. The CDR3 covers 12 residues. Here the CDR3 reads CASTGGGSPLHF. As DNA, the CDR3 is TGTGCCAGTACAGGGGGAGGTTCACCCCTCCACTTT.

This chain connects TRBV7-3 to TRBJ2-3; 16 bases are a match to TRBD2. The germline V gene has CDR1 SGHTA and CDR2 FQGTGA. With V trimmed by 5 bases and J by 4 bases, 9 bases remained unmatched. The CDR3 runs to 18 residues. CDR3 DNA sequence: TGTGCCAGCAGCCTCAAAGGGACTAGCGGGGGGGTATCAGATACGCAGTATTTT. Translation gives CASSLKGTSGGVSDTQYF. Full variable domain (missing parts from reference TRBV7-3 and TRBJ2-3): GAGVSQTPSNKVTEKGKYVELRCDPISGHTALYWYRQSLGQGPEFLIYFQGTGAADDSGLPNDRFFAVRPEGSVSTLKIQRTERGDSAVYLCASSLKGTSGGVSDTQYFGPGTRLTVL.

V usage is TRBV10-2 and J usage is TRBJ2-3, with TRBD1 matching 12 bases. The CDR3 runs 14 residues. Per germline, CDR1 WSHSY and CDR2 SAAADI. The junction had 5 bases not matched to a gene; V was cut back by 8 bases and J by 5 bases. The CDR3 spells CASGGQGAGDTQYF. In DNA form, the CDR3 reads TGCGCCAGCGGGGGACAGGGGGCTGGAGATACGCAGTATTTT.

The genes are TRBV5-5 and TRBJ2-1; TRBD2 is a possible D gene (6 bases). Germline V gene sequence: CDR1 SGHKS, CDR2 YYEKEE (reference sequence). The V end lost 1 base, the J end lost 9 bases, and 11 bases lay between the germline ends. CDR3 length equals 13 residues. Here the CDR3 reads CASSLTSSTEQFF. CDR3 DNA sequence: TGTGCCAGCAGCTTGACTAGCAGTACTGAGCAGTTCTTC.

The rearrangement joins TRBV3-1 (or the pseudogene TRBV3-2) to TRBJ2-5; 15 nucleotides align to TRBD2. CDR3 size: 19 residues. Germline loops: CDR1 LGHDT, CDR2 YNNKEL (reference sequence). The junction had 11 bases not matched to a gene; V was cut back by 0 bases and J by 6 bases. As DNA, the CDR3 is TGTGCCAGCAGCCAAGAGGGACTAGCGGGAGGACCGAGGGTTAAGACCCAGTACTTC. Its protein is CASSQEGLAGGPRVKTQYF.

This CDR3 is CASSLGQFYGYTF. CDR3 DNA: TGCGCCAGCAGCTTGGGACAGTTCTATGGCTACACCTTC. The chain employs TRBV5-1 and TRBJ1-2; a weak D match, TRBD1 (5 bases). The germline gives CDR1 SGHRS, CDR2 YFSETQ. Between the trimmed V and J ends, which lost 0 bases and 4 bases, there was a span of 7 bases. The CDR3 totals 13 residues.

In this sample, this clone turned up once. The chain couples TRBV30 to TRBJ1-1; maybe TRBD1 (5 bases). Germline V lookup: CDR1 GTSNPN, CDR2 SVGIG (reference sequence). Between the trimmed V and J ends, which lost 8 bases and 5 bases, there was a span of 15 bases. The CDR3 loop spans 12 amino acids. Here the CDR3 reads CAHRRGGTEAFF. The CDR3 DNA is TGTGCCCACAGAAGGGGTGGGACTGAAGCTTTCTTT. Full variable domain (rest looked up from reference TRBV30 and TRBJ1-1): SQTIHQWPATLVQPVGSPLSLECTVEGTSNPNLYWYRQAAGRGLQLLFYSVGIGQISSEVPQNLSASRPQDRQFILSSKKLLLSDSGFYLCAHRRGGTEAFFGQGTRLTVV.

The chain is built from TRBV30 and TRBJ2-2, with D maybe TRBD1 (6 bases). The CDR3 sequence is 13 residues long. Trimming pared 5 bases from V and 0 bases from J, leaving 7 bases between. Per the germline V gene, CDR1 is GTSNPN and CDR2 is SVGIG (reference sequence). The CDR3 protein is CAWGTPNTGELFF. The CDR3 DNA sequence: TGTGCCTGGGGGACACCGAACACCGGGGAGCTGTTTTTT.